The source of this TCR beta chain is a study of cytomegalovirus exposure and HLA in healthy donors. Overall study: Earlier sequencing of about 179 million T cells yielded under 120 million unique TCR beta sequences. General study findings and limits: Immune exposure information available was restricted to CMV serostatus. In a later analysis, CMV-associated beta chains were mostly HLA-associated, it appeared.

Germline lookup yields CDR1 SGHRS and CDR2 YFSETQ. V shed 3 bases and J 1 base; nucleotides not matched to a gene: 1. The CDR3 covers 14 residues. This clone has just one count. Its antigen is currently unknown. The study ran its PCR with 60 Vbeta and 13 Jbeta primers. In the original processing: In a later analysis, the count reached approximately 80 million unique TCR beta chains, with roughly 12 million shared. Produced via immunoSEQ multiplex PCR; TCRdb's table is partial and in-frame only. V and J calls and clone size follow that table, whereas D and trimming were derived from the DNA. In the table there are 190,000 or so clones, under 90% of which are singletons.

V is TRBV5-1 and J is TRBJ1-1, with 9 bases fitting TRBD1. Material: PBMCs. This TCR was recovered from a boy aged 2 to 10 in good health and CMV-seronegative. CDR3 sequence reads: CASSSGQGNTEAFF. As DNA, the CDR3 is TGCGCCAGCAGCTCGGGACAGGGGAACACTGAAGCTTTCTTT.